This T cell receptor (beta chain) was observed in a study of neurological immune-mediated disorders. This clonotype was seen at least ten times. As yet, its antigen is unknown. The cDNA was generated by 5'RACE with 10-nucleotide random UMIs. A single run covered 15-18 subjects with over 170 million TCR-beta sequences. One entry per CDR3 protein results from TCRdb running MiXCR on the 5' RACE reads. Counted here are tens of thousands of distinct CDR3 sequences, around 10% occurring once; the ten biggest clones make up 6.6%. The CDR3 extends over 14 amino acids. Losses at the gene ends were 2 bases for V and 10 bases for J; bases not matched to a gene: 6. Documented time point: longitudinal time-point 1 (baseline). Unsorted libraries came from 2 million PBMCs stored at -80 °C. Study-level findings and limits: The study found the most TCR clonal expansion in HTLV-1-associated myelopathy and the least in multiple sclerosis, below healthy controls.

This TCR came from a male donor with HTLV-1-associated myelopathy (HAM/TSP). The sequencing sample was made of PBMCs. This sequence joins TRBV12-3 or TRBV12-4 and TRBJ1-1, with TRBD1 identical over 11 bases. The CDR3, as DNA: TGTGCCAGCAGTTTAACTGGGACAGGGGGACCAGCTTTCTTT. Translating gives CASSLTGTGGPAFF.